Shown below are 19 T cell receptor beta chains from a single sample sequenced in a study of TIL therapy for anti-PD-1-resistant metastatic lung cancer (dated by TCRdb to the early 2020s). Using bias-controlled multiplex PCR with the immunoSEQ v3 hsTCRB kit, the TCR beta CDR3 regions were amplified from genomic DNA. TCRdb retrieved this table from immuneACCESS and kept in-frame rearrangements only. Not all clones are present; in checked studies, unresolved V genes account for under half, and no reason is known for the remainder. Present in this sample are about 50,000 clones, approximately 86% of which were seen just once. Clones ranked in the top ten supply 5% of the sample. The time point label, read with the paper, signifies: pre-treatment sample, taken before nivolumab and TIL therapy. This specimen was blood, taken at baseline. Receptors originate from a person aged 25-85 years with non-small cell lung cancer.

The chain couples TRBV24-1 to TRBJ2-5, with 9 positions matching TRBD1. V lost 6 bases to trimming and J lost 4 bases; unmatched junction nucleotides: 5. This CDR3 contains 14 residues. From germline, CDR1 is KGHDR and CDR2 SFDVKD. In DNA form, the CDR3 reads TGTGCCACCAGTCTCACAGGGGGCAGAGAGACCCAGTACTTC. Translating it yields CATSLTGGRETQYF.

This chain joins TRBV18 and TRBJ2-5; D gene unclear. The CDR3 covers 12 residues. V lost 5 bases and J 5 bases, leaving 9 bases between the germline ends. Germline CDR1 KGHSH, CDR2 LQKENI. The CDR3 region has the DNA TGTGCCAGCTCAGAGGCCGGTGAGACCCAGTACTTC. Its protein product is CASSEAGETQYF.

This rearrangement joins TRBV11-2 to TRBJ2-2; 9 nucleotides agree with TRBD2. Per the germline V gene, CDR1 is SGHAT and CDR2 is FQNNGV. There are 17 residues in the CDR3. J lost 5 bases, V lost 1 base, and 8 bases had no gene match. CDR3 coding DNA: TGTGCCAGCAGCTTAGCGCGGTCTAGCGGGATTACCGGGGAGCTGTTTTTT. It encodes CASSLARSSGITGELFF.

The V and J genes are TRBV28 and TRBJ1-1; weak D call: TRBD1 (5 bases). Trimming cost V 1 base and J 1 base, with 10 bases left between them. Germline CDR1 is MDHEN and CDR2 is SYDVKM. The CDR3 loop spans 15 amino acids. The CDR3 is CASSLLDNSNTEAFF. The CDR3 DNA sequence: TGTGCCAGCAGTTTATTGGACAACTCGAACACTGAAGCTTTCTTT.

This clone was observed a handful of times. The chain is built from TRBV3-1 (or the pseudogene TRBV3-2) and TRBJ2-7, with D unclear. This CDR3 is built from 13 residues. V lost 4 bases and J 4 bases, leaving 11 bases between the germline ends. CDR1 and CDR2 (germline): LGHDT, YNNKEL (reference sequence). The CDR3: CASSLEERYEQYF. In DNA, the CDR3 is TGTGCCAGCAGCCTAGAAGAGAGGTACGAGCAGTACTTC.

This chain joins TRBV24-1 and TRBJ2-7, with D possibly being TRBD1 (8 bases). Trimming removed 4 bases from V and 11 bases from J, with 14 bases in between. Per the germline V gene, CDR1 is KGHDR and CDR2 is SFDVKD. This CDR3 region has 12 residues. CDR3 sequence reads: CATSERQGREYF. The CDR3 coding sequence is TGTGCCACCAGTGAACGACAGGGGAGGGAGTACTTC.

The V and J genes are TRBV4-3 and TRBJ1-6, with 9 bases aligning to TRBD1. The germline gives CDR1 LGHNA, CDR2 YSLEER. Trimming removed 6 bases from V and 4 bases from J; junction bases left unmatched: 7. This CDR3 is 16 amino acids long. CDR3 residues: CASSRTGTGYNSPLHF. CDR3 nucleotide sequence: TGCGCCAGCAGTCGTACCGGGACAGGGTATAATTCACCCCTCCACTTT.

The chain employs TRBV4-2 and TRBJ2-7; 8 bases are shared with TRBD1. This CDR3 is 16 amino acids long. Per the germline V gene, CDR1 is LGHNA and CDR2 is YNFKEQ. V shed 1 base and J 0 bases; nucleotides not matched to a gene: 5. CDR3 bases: TGTGCCAGCAGCCAAGGATCCACAGGGGGCTCCTACGAGCAGTACTTC. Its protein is CASSQGSTGGSYEQYF.

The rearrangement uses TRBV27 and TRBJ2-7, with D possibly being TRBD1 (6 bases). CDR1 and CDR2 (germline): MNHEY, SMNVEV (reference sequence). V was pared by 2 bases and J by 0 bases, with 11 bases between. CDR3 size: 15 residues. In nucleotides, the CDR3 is TGTGCCAGCAGTTTAACCGGACAGAACTCCTACGAGCAGTACTTC. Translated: CASSLTGQNSYEQYF.

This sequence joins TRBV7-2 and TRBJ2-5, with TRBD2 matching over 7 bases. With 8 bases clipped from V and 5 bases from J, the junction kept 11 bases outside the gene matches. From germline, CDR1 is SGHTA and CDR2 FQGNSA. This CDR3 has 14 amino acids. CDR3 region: CASSALGGLETQYF. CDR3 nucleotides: TGTGCCAGCTCAGCTCTGGGAGGGTTGGAGACCCAGTACTTC. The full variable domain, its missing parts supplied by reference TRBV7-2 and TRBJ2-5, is GAGVSQSPSNKVTEKGKDVELRCDPISGHTALYWYRQSLGQGLEFLIYFQGNSAPDKSGLPSDRFSAERTGGSVSTLTIQRTQQEDSAVYLCASSALGGLETQYFGPGTRLLVL.

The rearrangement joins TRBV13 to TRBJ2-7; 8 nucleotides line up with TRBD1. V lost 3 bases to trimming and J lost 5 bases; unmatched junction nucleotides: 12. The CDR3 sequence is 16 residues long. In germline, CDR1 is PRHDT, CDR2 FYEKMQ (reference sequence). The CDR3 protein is CASSFTGGPSEDEQYF. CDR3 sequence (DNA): TGTGCCAGCAGCTTCACAGGGGGTCCATCGGAGGACGAGCAGTACTTC.

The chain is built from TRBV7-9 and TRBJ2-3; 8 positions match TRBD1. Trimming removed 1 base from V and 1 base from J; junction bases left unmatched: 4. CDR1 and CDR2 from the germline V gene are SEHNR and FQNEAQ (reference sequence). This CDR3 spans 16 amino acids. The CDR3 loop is CASSLVWDRRTDTQYF. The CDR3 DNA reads TGTGCCAGCAGCTTAGTTTGGGACAGGCGCACAGATACGCAGTATTTT.

The CDR3 reads CASNTPGVSGGYTF. DNA of the CDR3: TGTGCCAGCAATACCCCGGGGGTCTCCGGTGGCTACACCTTC. The chain has TRBV5-6 and TRBJ1-2; weak D call: TRBD1 (5 bases). In germline, CDR1 is SGHDT, CDR2 YYEEEE. Deletions cut 6 bases from V and 7 bases from J, with 19 bases between. The CDR3 has 14 residues.

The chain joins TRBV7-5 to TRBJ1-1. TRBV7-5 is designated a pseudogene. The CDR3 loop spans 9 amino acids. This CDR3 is CARRGEAFF. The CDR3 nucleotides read TGTGCCAGAAGGGGTGAAGCTTTCTTT.

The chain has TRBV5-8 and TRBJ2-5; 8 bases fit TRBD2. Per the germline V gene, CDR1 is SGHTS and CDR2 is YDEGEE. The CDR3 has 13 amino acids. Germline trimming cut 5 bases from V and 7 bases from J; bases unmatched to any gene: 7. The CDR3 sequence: CASRPPAGGTQYF. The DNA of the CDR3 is TGTGCCAGCAGACCTCCTGCGGGAGGGACCCAGTACTTC.

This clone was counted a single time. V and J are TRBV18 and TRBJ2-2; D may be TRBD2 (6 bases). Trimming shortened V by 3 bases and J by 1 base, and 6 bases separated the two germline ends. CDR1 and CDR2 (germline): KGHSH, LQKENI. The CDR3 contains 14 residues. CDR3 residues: CASSPGGNTGELFF. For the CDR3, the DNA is TGTGCCAGCTCACCCGGGGGGAACACCGGGGAGCTGTTTTTT.

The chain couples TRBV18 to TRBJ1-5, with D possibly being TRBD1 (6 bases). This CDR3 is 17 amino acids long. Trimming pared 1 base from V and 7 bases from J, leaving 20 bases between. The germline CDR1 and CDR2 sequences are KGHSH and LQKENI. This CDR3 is CASSPQRITGLGQPQHF. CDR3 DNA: TGTGCCAGCTCACCACAACGAATCACAGGGTTGGGCCAGCCCCAGCATTTT. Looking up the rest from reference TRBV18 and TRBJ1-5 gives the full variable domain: NAGVMQNPRHLVRRRGQEARLRCSPMKGHSHVYWYRQLPEEGLKFMVYLQKENIIDESGMPKERFSAEFPKEGPSILRIQQVVRGDSAAYFCASSPQRITGLGQPQHFGDGTRLSIL.

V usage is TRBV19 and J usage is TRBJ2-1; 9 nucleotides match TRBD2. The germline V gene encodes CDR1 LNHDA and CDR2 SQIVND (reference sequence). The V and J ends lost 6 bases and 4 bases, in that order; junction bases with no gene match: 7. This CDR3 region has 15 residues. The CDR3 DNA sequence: TGTGCCAGTAGAGTTCCGGGACTAGCTTACAATGAGCAGTTCTTC. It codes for CASRVPGLAYNEQFF.

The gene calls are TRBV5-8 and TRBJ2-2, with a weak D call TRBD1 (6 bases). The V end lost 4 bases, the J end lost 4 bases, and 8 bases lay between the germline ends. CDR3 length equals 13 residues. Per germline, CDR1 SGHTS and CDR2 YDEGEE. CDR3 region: CASSQGITGELFF. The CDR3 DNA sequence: TGTGCCAGCAGCCAGGGGATCACCGGGGAGCTGTTTTTT.